The 25 T cell receptor beta chains presented below share a single source sample, sequenced in a study of blood T cell repertoires in COVID-19. The data were produced by immunoSEQ multiplex PCR, yet TCRdb's version contains in-frame clones alone and is incomplete. There are roughly 70,000 clones in the sample; 89% occur only once, and under 10% lies in the top ten. The sequenced sample consisted of peripheral blood. The receptors shown here come from a man older than 75 with acute or convalescent COVID-19.

The V and J genes are TRBV7-3 and TRBJ2-5, with TRBD2 matching 9 bases. This CDR3 region has 19 residues. Per germline, CDR1 SGHTA and CDR2 FQGTGA. The J segment lost 2 bases and the V segment lost 0 bases, leaving 13 bases of the junction unmatched. The CDR3 DNA is TGTGCCAGCAGCTTAACGTCCACTAGCGGGTATATCCGACAAGAGACCCAGTACTTC. Protein: CASSLTSTSGYIRQETQYF.

V and J are TRBV27 and TRBJ1-1; no clear D gene. This CDR3 spans 15 amino acids. Germline V lookup: CDR1 MNHEY, CDR2 SMNVEV (reference sequence). Trimming removed 0 bases at V and 0 bases at J, with 8 bases between. CDR3 in amino acids: CASSLSGGVNTEAFF. The CDR3 DNA reads as TGTGCCAGCAGTTTATCCGGAGGAGTGAACACTGAAGCTTTCTTT.

The chain recombines TRBV29-1 with TRBJ1-3, with D possibly TRBD1 on 5 matching bases. V was shortened by 3 bases and J by 4 bases, with 10 bases between the two germline ends. Germline CDR1 is SQVTM and CDR2 is ANQGSEA. The CDR3 runs 13 residues. This chain's CDR3 is CSVDGGTGNTIYF. CDR3 coding DNA: TGCAGCGTTGATGGAGGGACGGGAAACACCATATATTTT.

The chain joins TRBV13 to TRBJ1-1; a weak D match, TRBD1 (5 bases). Per the germline V gene, CDR1 is PRHDT and CDR2 is FYEKMQ (reference sequence). The CDR3 has 14 amino acids. Trimming stripped 5 bases from V and 3 bases from J, with 13 bases between. CDR3 DNA sequence: TGTGCCAGCAGCCCTCTGGGCAGGGACACTGAAGCTTTCTTT. As protein: CASSPLGRDTEAFF.

This clone was detected only once. The chain is built from TRBV10-3 and TRBJ1-5, with unresolved D. V was trimmed by 3 bases and J by 5 bases, leaving 8 bases between them. Germline CDR1 and CDR2: ENHRY and SYGVKD. CDR3 size: 13 residues. CDR3 region: CAISDNTYQPQHF. The CDR3 DNA reads as TGTGCCATCAGTGACAACACCTATCAGCCCCAGCATTTT.

The rearrangement links TRBV30 to TRBJ1-2, with TRBD1 matching 7 bases. The ends lost 0 bases at V and 4 bases at J; junction bases unmatched: 2. Germline assignment: CDR1 GTSNPN and CDR2 SVGIG (reference sequence). CDR3 length: 13 amino acids. The CDR3 DNA is TGTGCCTGGAGTGTAGGGACAGCCTATGGCTACACCTTC. Translating it yields CAWSVGTAYGYTF.

The chain has TRBV7-9 and TRBJ1-5, with D unresolved. CDR1 and CDR2 (germline): SEHNR, FQNEAQ (reference sequence). Between the trimmed V and J ends, which lost 2 bases and 6 bases, there was a span of 8 bases. The length of the CDR3 is 13 residues. This CDR3 is CASSLLEGQPQHF. CDR3 DNA sequence: TGTGCCAGCAGCTTACTAGAAGGTCAGCCCCAGCATTTT.

V gene TRBV5-1 combines with J gene TRBJ2-7, with 9 bases identical to TRBD1. V shed 2 bases, J shed 5 bases, and the junction held 5 bases outside the gene matches. The germline V gene encodes CDR1 SGHRS and CDR2 YFSETQ. This CDR3 is 14 amino acids long. CDR3 region: CASSLGQGFNEQYF. The CDR3 region has the DNA TGCGCCAGCAGCTTAGGACAGGGGTTCAACGAGCAGTACTTC.

V and J are TRBV25-1 and TRBJ2-7; TRBD1 matches 8 bases. Germline values: CDR1 MGHDK, CDR2 SYGVNS. Losses at the gene ends were 1 base for V and 5 bases for J; bases not matched to a gene: 7. CDR3 length equals 15 residues. The CDR3 DNA reads as TGTGCCAGCAGTGAATTGGGGACAGGAGGTGACGAGCAGTACTTC. Protein sequence: CASSELGTGGDEQYF.

This chain links TRBV27 with TRBJ2-5, with D hard to call. V was shortened by 4 bases and J by 5 bases, with 11 bases between the two germline ends. The CDR3 is 13 amino acids. In germline, CDR1 is MNHEY, CDR2 SMNVEV (reference sequence). CDR3 bases: TGTGCCAGCAGTTCCGGGTTTTCGGAGACCCAGTACTTC. Its protein is CASSSGFSETQYF.

This chain joins TRBV25-1 and TRBJ1-5, with TRBD1 as a possible D gene (6 bases). The CDR3 is 15 residues long. V was clipped by 2 bases and J by 2 bases, with 10 bases between them. CDR1 and CDR2 (germline): MGHDK, SYGVNS. CDR3 sequence (DNA): TGTGCCAGCAGTGAAGGCAGGGGAGGCAATCAGCCCCAGCATTTT. Translating gives CASSEGRGGNQPQHF.

CDR3 amino acids: CATSDPVLTGELFF. The CDR3 bases are TGTGCCACCAGTGACCCCGTTTTAACCGGGGAGCTGTTTTTT. V is TRBV24-1 and J is TRBJ2-2; no reliable D call. Germline V gives CDR1 KGHDR, CDR2 SFDVKD. V dropped 4 bases and J dropped 5 bases, with 10 bases sitting between them. This CDR3 region has 14 residues.

The V gene is TRBV2, the J gene TRBJ2-5; TRBD2 is a possible D gene (5 bases). From germline, CDR1 is SNHLY and CDR2 FYNNEI. The CDR3 has 12 amino acids. V dropped 8 bases and J dropped 2 bases, with 9 bases sitting between them. Here the CDR3 reads CASAREQETQYF. The CDR3 DNA sequence: TGTGCCAGCGCCCGGGAACAAGAGACCCAGTACTTC.

The chain recombines TRBV7-3 with TRBJ2-3; 11 bases align to TRBD2. V shed 4 bases, J shed 4 bases, and the junction held 7 bases outside the gene matches. This CDR3 has 16 amino acids. CDR1 and CDR2 from the germline V gene are SGHTA and FQGTGA. CDR3 region: CASSSTRLAGPDTQYF. CDR3 bases: TGTGCCAGCAGCTCCACCCGACTAGCGGGGCCAGATACGCAGTATTTT.

This clone was detected a few times. The V and J genes are TRBV3-1 (or the pseudogene TRBV3-2) and TRBJ1-1, with D possibly being TRBD1 (5 bases). Trimming cost V 4 bases and J 5 bases, with 17 bases left between them. Germline CDR1 LGHDT, CDR2 YNNKEL (reference sequence). The CDR3 extends over 15 amino acids. The CDR3 bases are TGTGCCAGCAGCCCCCCGCAGGGTCTGGGGACTGAAGCTTTCTTT. Protein sequence: CASSPPQGLGTEAFF.

V usage is TRBV28 and J usage is TRBJ2-4, with a possible D match to TRBD1 (5 bases). Germline V gene lookup returns CDR1 MDHEN and CDR2 SYDVKM. This CDR3 region has 15 residues. V was cut by 1 base and J by 8 bases, with 15 bases left in between. The CDR3 bases are TGTGCCAGCAGTTTATCAGGGTCGGGTTCGGACATTCAGTACTTC. This encodes CASSLSGSGSDIQYF.

The chain carries TRBV7-8 and TRBJ2-7; 9 positions agree with TRBD1. CDR1 is SGHVS, CDR2 FQNEAQ, per germline. The CDR3 length is 14 residues. The V gene end was trimmed by 5 bases and the J gene end by 2 bases; junction bases not matched to a gene: 4. In DNA form, the CDR3 reads TGTGCCAGCAGCCCGGGACAGGGCCCCTACGAGCAGTACTTC. Amino acid sequence: CASSPGQGPYEQYF.

The rearrangement links TRBV12-5 to TRBJ1-3, with TRBD1 as a possible D gene (5 bases). V lost 7 bases and J lost 0, with 10 bases in between. CDR1 and CDR2 (germline): LGHNT, FRNRAP. CDR3 size: 14 residues. Here the CDR3 DNA reads TGTGCTAGTGCCAGGGAGGTCTCTGGAAACACCATATATTTT. It yields the protein CASAREVSGNTIYF. The whole variable domain, filled in from reference TRBV12-5 and TRBJ1-3, reads DARVTQTPRHKVTEMGQEVTMRCQPILGHNTVFWYRQTMMQGLELLAYFRNRAPLDDSGMPKDRFSAEMPDATLATLKIQPSEPRDSAVYFCASAREVSGNTIYFGEGSWLTVV.

This sequence joins TRBV3-1 (or the pseudogene TRBV3-2) and TRBJ2-5; 10 positions match TRBD1. This CDR3 contains 15 residues. CDR1 is LGHDT and CDR2 is YNNKEL in the germline V gene (reference sequence). V lost 5 bases, J lost 5 bases, and 8 bases stayed unmatched. The chain's CDR3 is CASSIPGQGMETQYF. The CDR3 DNA reads TGTGCCAGCAGCATACCGGGACAGGGGATGGAGACCCAGTACTTC.

This rearrangement joins TRBV5-4 to TRBJ2-1, with D possibly matching TRBD2 (6 bases). The CDR3 runs 14 residues. Germline V gives CDR1 SGHNT, CDR2 YYREEE (reference sequence). V gave up 4 bases and J gave up 7 bases, with 15 bases separating them. The CDR3 spells CASSPVLGGNEQFF. CDR3 nucleotides: TGTGCCAGCAGCCCGGTCCTTGGGGGGAATGAGCAGTTCTTC.

The CDR3: CASSIGNGYNEQFF. Here the CDR3 DNA reads TGTGCCAGCTCTATCGGGAACGGCTACAATGAGCAGTTCTTC. This sequence joins TRBV2 and TRBJ2-1; tentatively, D is TRBD2 (5 bases). V was clipped by 8 bases and J by 3 bases, with 14 bases between them. The CDR3 totals 14 residues. In germline, CDR1 is SNHLY, CDR2 FYNNEI.

This clone is a singleton in its sample. The rearrangement uses TRBV5-6 and TRBJ1-2; tentative D call: TRBD1 (6 bases). V was pared by 4 bases and J by 4 bases, with 8 bases between. CDR3 length: 12 residues. CDR1 is SGHDT and CDR2 is YYEEEE in the germline V gene. CDR3 DNA sequence: TGTGCCAGCAGCCCAGGGGTCTATGGCTACACCTTC. Translation: CASSPGVYGYTF.

This clone was counted between two and nine times. The V and J genes are TRBV7-9 and TRBJ1-1; D may be TRBD1 (6 bases). The CDR3 has 15 amino acids. Trimming cost V 5 bases and J 1 base, with 14 bases left between them. Germline CDR1 SEHNR, CDR2 FQNEAQ (reference sequence). CDR3 residues: CASSPKGGSNTEAFF. CDR3 nucleotides: TGTGCCAGCAGCCCCAAGGGGGGGTCGAACACTGAAGCTTTCTTT.

The sample holds a few counts of this clone. The chain joins TRBV2 to TRBJ2-7; a weak D match, TRBD1 (5 bases). The germline V and J ends were trimmed by 2 bases and 2 bases, with 7 bases remaining between them. This CDR3 has 13 residues. Germline CDR1 SNHLY, CDR2 FYNNEI. In DNA, the CDR3 is TGTGCCAGCAGTGAAAACAGGCCCTACGAGCAGTACTTC. Its protein product is CASSENRPYEQYF.

The chain employs TRBV24-1 and TRBJ1-5, with D possibly TRBD1 on 5 matching bases. V lost 3 bases and J 4 bases, leaving 15 bases between the germline ends. The CDR3 extends over 16 amino acids. The germline gives CDR1 KGHDR, CDR2 SFDVKD. The CDR3 DNA sequence: TGTGCCACCAGTGATGGCATGAGACAGCCTAATCAGCCCCAGCATTTT. It is translated as CATSDGMRQPNQPQHF.